This TCR beta chain was captured by sequencing in a study of T-cell reconstitution after alpha-beta-depleted transplantation in children. Germline V gene lookup returns CDR1 LNHNV and CDR2 YYDKDF (reference sequence). Trimming cost V 0 bases and J 6 bases, with 15 bases left between them. There are 15 residues in the CDR3. Preparation of the TCRbeta library was carried out with unique molecular identifiers. TCRdb reanalysed the PCR reads using MiXCR and keeps one entry per CDR3 protein. The data hold a few hundred thousand distinct CDR3 sequences, with 15% to 20% observed a single time. This clonotype was seen more than once but under ten times.

Sequenced material: PBMCs from the stem cell graft donor, taken from the stem cell graft. This chain joins TRBV15 and TRBJ2-7; D tentatively fits TRBD1 or TRBD2 (5 bases each). This receptor was obtained from a human donor who donated a stem cell graft to a child with acute lymphoblastic leukemia. CDR3 in amino acids: CATSRDSLGVSEQYF. The CDR3 bases are TGTGCCACCAGCAGAGACAGTTTGGGGGTTAGCGAGCAGTACTTC.